This TCR beta chain was documented in a study of post-analysis software for immune sequencing data. Study context: Both relapsing-remitting and secondary progressive multiple sclerosis featured among the disease courses, as did progressive-relapsing multiple sclerosis. Study-level results: Versus controls, multiple sclerosis patients showed significantly lower diversity (normalized Chao1). Five or six TRBV segments appeared more often in patients than in controls, and TRBV5-6, TRBV5-1 and TRBV20-1 were among these. F measure clustering grouped samples strongly by preparation batch.

In regard to this clonotype: Its antigen is not known.

Per the germline V gene, CDR1 is DFQATT and CDR2 is SNEGSKA (reference sequence). The CDR3 consists of 12 residues. V lost 6 bases to trimming and J lost 5 bases, with 14 bases between them. Prepared libraries of TCR beta cDNA carried unique molecular identifiers. T cells, roughly 0.9 to 11 million of them, yielded approximately 530,000 cDNA molecules. One entry per CDR3 protein results from TCRdb running MiXCR on the PCR reads. The sample has about 770,000 distinct CDR3 sequences, approximately 44% seen once. The chain joins TRBV20-1 to TRBJ2-7; D gene ambiguous. Sequencing was done on a sample of blood. The clonotype was recovered from a girl aged 10-17 years with multiple sclerosis. This chain's CDR3 is CSAEPDPHEQYF. For the CDR3, the DNA is TGCAGTGCGGAACCAGACCCGCACGAGCAGTACTTC.